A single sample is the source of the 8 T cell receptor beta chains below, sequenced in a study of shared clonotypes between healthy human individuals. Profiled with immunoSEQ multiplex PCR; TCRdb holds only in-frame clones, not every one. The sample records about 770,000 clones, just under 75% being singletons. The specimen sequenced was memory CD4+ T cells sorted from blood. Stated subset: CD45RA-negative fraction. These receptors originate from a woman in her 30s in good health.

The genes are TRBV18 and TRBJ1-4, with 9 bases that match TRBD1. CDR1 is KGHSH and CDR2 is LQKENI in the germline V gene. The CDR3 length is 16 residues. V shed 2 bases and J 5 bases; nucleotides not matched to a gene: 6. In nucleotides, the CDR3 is TGTGCCAGCTCACCAACCCCCGGACAGGGGAATGAAAAACTGTTTTTT. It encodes CASSPTPGQGNEKLFF.

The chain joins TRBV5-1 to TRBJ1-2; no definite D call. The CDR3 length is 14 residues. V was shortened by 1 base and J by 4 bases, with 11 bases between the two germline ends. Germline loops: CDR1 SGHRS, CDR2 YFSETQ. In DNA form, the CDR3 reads TGCGCCAGCAGCTTGTTGGACCGAATCTATGGCTACACCTTC. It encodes CASSLLDRIYGYTF.

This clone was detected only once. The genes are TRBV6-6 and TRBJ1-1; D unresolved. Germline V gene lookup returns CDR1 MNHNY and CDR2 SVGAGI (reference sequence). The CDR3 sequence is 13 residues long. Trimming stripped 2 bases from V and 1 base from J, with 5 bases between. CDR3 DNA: TGTGCCAGCAGTTACAAGTGGAACACTGAAGCTTTCTTT. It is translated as CASSYKWNTEAFF.

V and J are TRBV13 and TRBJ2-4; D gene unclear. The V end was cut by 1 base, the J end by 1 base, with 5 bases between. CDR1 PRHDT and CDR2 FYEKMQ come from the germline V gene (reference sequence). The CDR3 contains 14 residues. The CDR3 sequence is CASSLVGAKNIQYF. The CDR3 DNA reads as TGTGCCAGCAGCTTAGTGGGGGCCAAAAACATTCAGTACTTC.

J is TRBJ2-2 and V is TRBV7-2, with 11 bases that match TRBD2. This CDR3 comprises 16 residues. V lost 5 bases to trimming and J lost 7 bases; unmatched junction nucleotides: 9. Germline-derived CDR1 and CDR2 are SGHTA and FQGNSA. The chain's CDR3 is CASSRLAGGTGGELFF. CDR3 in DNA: TGTGCCAGCAGCCGCCTAGCGGGAGGCACGGGCGGGGAGCTGTTTTTT.

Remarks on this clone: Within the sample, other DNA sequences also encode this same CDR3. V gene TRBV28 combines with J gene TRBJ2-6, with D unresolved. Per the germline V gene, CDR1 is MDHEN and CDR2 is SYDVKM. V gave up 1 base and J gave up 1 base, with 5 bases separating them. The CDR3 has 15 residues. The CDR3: CASSLYRSGANVLTF. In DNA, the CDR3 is TGTGCCAGCAGTTTATATAGGTCTGGGGCCAACGTCCTGACTTTC. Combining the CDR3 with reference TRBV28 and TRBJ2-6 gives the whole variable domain DVKVTQSSRYLVKRTGEKVFLECVQDMDHENMFWYRQDPGLGLRLIYFSYDVKMKEKGDIPEGYSVSREKKERFSLILESASTNQTSMYLCASSLYRSGANVLTFGAGSRLTVL.

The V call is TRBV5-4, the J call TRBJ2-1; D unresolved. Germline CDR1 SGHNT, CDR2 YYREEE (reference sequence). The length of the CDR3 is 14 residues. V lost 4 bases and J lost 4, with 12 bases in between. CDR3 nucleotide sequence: TGTGCCAGCAGCCCAAACAGCGCTTACAATGAGCAGTTCTTC. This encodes CASSPNSAYNEQFF.

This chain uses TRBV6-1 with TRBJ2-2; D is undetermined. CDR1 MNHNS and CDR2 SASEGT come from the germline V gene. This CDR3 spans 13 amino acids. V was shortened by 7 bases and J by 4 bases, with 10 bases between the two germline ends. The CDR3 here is CASMPGPTGELFF. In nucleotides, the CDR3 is TGTGCCAGCATGCCCGGGCCCACCGGGGAGCTGTTTTTT.